Presented here are 20 T cell receptor beta chains from one specimen sequenced in a study of spatial heterogeneity in lung cancer. TCRdb fed the 5' RACE reads into MiXCR, producing one record per CDR3 protein. The sample holds approximately 39,000 distinct CDR3 sequences, roughly 7.8% seen once. Specified time point: blood at routine non-recurrence follow-up after resection. Source: PBMCs, taken at follow-up. These receptors were collected from a male donor with early-stage non-small cell lung cancer.

This clonotype was counted ten times or more. The chain recombines TRBV6-5 with TRBJ2-7, with no clear D. Trimming removed 8 bases from V and 4 bases from J, with 12 bases in between. The length of the CDR3 is 12 residues. Germline V lookup: CDR1 MNHEY, CDR2 SVGAGI. The CDR3 loop reads CASASRLYEQYF. The CDR3 coding sequence is TGTGCCAGCGCCTCCCGTTTGTACGAGCAGTACTTC.

This clonotype was counted many times. The chain is built from TRBV18 and TRBJ1-4; D not resolved. Germline CDR1 reads KGHSH; CDR2 reads LQKENI. This CDR3 contains 15 residues. Trimming removed 6 bases from V and 2 bases from J, with 13 bases in between. DNA for the CDR3: TGTGCCAGCTCCCTACGTGTGGGTACTAATGAAAAACTGTTTTTT. Encoded protein: CASSLRVGTNEKLFF.

This clonotype was counted ten times or more. The chain couples TRBV7-3 to TRBJ2-7, with D possibly matching TRBD2 (6 bases). The CDR3 loop spans 15 amino acids. Between the trimmed V and J ends, which lost 2 bases and 0 bases, there was a span of 11 bases. The V gene's germline CDR1 is SGHTA and CDR2 FQGTGA. The CDR3 sequence: CASSLEAGLSYEQYF. CDR3 bases: TGTGCCAGCAGCTTAGAGGCGGGGCTCTCCTACGAGCAGTACTTC.

The V and J genes are TRBV30 and TRBJ2-1, with D possibly being TRBD2 (6 bases). CDR1 and CDR2 from the germline V gene are GTSNPN and SVGIG (reference sequence). Trimming removed 3 bases at V and 5 bases at J, with 14 bases between. This CDR3 is 14 amino acids long. CDR3 amino acids: CAWRSAGPHNEQFF. CDR3 nucleotide sequence: TGTGCCTGGAGATCGGCGGGGCCCCACAATGAGCAGTTCTTC.

In its sample, this clonotype was seen many times. V gene TRBV7-6 combines with J gene TRBJ2-1; 8 bases line up with TRBD2. CDR1 SGHVS and CDR2 FNYEAQ come from the germline V gene. V gave up 11 bases and J gave up 4 bases; unmatched junction bases: 16. This CDR3 comprises 16 residues. The chain's CDR3 is CASSRGGHNLYNEQFF. As DNA, the CDR3 is TGTGCCTCCTCCCGGGGGGGACACAATCTTTACAATGAGCAGTTCTTC.

This clonotype was seen many times. The chain recombines TRBV12-3 or TRBV12-4 with TRBJ1-6, with 8 nucleotides matching TRBD1. The CDR3 extends over 14 amino acids. After removal of 8 bases from V and 5 bases from J, the junction contained 5 bases not matched to a gene. The CDR3 here is CASSTGENNSPLHF. As DNA, the CDR3 is TGTGCCAGCTCGACAGGGGAGAATAATTCACCCCTCCACTTT.

This clonotype was found many times. The chain is built from TRBV12-3 or TRBV12-4 and TRBJ1-6; D unresolved. Trimming pared 6 bases from V and 8 bases from J, leaving 14 bases between. The CDR3 has 14 amino acids. The CDR3 nucleotides are TGTGCCAGCAGCGGGCAAGACGTTTATTCACCCCTCCACTTT. It yields the protein CASSGQDVYSPLHF.

This clonotype was seen ten or more times. V is TRBV7-3 and J is TRBJ2-1; a weak D match, TRBD2 (6 bases). The CDR3 extends over 14 amino acids. Trimming shortened V by 0 bases and J by 15 bases, and 18 bases separated the two germline ends. Germline V CDR1 and CDR2: SGHTA, FQGTGA. CDR3 sequence (DNA): TGTGCCAGCAGCTTAACGGCGCTAGCGAAGAGTCTGTTCTTC. Translating it yields CASSLTALAKSLFF.

This clonotype showed up many times. The rearrangement uses TRBV19 and TRBJ2-1; 8 nucleotides match TRBD2. Per germline, CDR1 LNHDA and CDR2 SQIVND (reference sequence). V shed 5 bases and J 6 bases; nucleotides not matched to a gene: 9. The CDR3 totals 15 residues. The CDR3 sequence: CASSAPGGGSNEQFF. In DNA form, the CDR3 reads TGTGCCAGTAGTGCCCCCGGGGGGGGTTCCAATGAGCAGTTCTTC.

This clonotype was seen many times. The chain joins TRBV5-8 to TRBJ2-1; 7 nucleotides align to TRBD2. Germline CDR1 and CDR2: SGHTS and YDEGEE. The V and J ends lost 0 bases and 3 bases, in that order; junction bases with no gene match: 9. The CDR3 contains 17 residues. CDR3 nucleotide sequence: TGTGCCAGCAGCTTGGGTCTGTGGGAGGGCGACTACAATGAGCAGTTCTTC. Protein sequence: CASSLGLWEGDYNEQFF.

A few counts support this clonotype. V gene TRBV19 combines with J gene TRBJ1-3; 7 bases are shared with TRBD1. Per the germline V gene, CDR1 is LNHDA and CDR2 is SQIVND (reference sequence). This CDR3 contains 13 residues. After removal of 6 bases from V and 4 bases from J, the junction contained 3 bases not matched to a gene. Here the CDR3 reads CASSGQVGNTIYF. In nucleotides, the CDR3 is TGTGCCAGTAGCGGACAGGTGGGAAACACCATATATTTT. Full variable domain (outside the CDR3, taken from reference TRBV19 and TRBJ1-3): DGGITQSPKYLFRKEGQNVTLSCEQNLNHDAMYWYRQDPGQGLRLIYYSQIVNDFQKGDIAEGYSVSREKKESFPLTVTSAQKNPTAFYLCASSGQVGNTIYFGEGSWLTVV.

In its sample, this clonotype was seen many times. V and J are TRBV9 and TRBJ1-4, with D perhaps TRBD1 (5 bases). V was shortened by 0 bases and J by 3 bases, with 9 bases between the two germline ends. CDR3 length: 15 residues. Germline assignment: CDR1 SGDLS and CDR2 YYNGEE. This CDR3 is CASSVDGAANEKLFF. The CDR3 DNA is TGTGCCAGCAGCGTAGATGGGGCAGCTAATGAAAAACTGTTTTTT.

In its sample, this clonotype was seen many times. The DNA of the CDR3 is TGTGCCAGCAGCTCCAGGGGGGCCGGAATCTACGAGCAGTACTTC. It translates to CASSSRGAGIYEQYF. J is TRBJ2-7 and V is TRBV7-9, with D perhaps matching TRBD1 (7 bases). CDR3 length equals 15 residues. V shed 4 bases and J shed 3 bases, with 16 bases lying between them. The germline gives CDR1 SEHNR, CDR2 FQNEAQ (reference sequence). The full variable domain, its missing parts supplied by reference TRBV7-9 and TRBJ2-7, is DTGVSQNPRHKITKRGQNVTFRCDPISEHNRLYWYRQTLGQGPEFLTYFQNEAQLEKSRLLSDRFSAERPKGSFSTLEIQRTEQGDSAMYLCASSSRGAGIYEQYFGPGTRLTVT.

This clonotype occurred many times. At one boundary the junction diverges from the germline segment, which might be a read error. The J gene is TRBJ2-6, the V gene TRBV10-3; D assignment may be TRBD1 or TRBD2 (5 bases each). This CDR3 is 14 amino acids long. Per the germline V gene, CDR1 is ENHRY and CDR2 is SYGVKD. The CDR3 nucleotides are TGTGCCATCAGTGAATCAACCGGGGCCAACGTCCTGATTTTC. Amino acid sequence: CAISESTGANVLIF.

This clonotype has ten or more counts. V gene TRBV2 combines with J gene TRBJ2-2; TRBD2 might be the D (5 bases). Germline V gene sequence: CDR1 SNHLY, CDR2 FYNNEI. This CDR3 contains 13 residues. V lost 5 bases, J lost 6 bases, and 10 bases lay in between. The CDR3, as DNA: TGTGCCAGCAGTAGGCTAGCCTCCGGGGAGCTGTTTTTT. Its protein product is CASSRLASGELFF.

This clonotype showed up many times. The V gene is TRBV19, the J gene TRBJ2-2, with 14 positions matching TRBD2. CDR1 is LNHDA and CDR2 is SQIVND in the germline V gene (reference sequence). The J segment lost 0 bases and the V segment lost 5 bases, leaving 8 bases of the junction unmatched. The CDR3 length is 19 residues. For the CDR3, the DNA is TGTGCCAGTAGTCCCCAGACTAGCGGGGGGGAAACGAACACCGGGGAGCTGTTTTTT. Residues: CASSPQTSGGETNTGELFF.

This clonotype has ten or more counts. The J gene is TRBJ1-1, the V gene TRBV18; D is perhaps TRBD1 (5 bases). There are 15 residues in the CDR3. The V gene's germline CDR1 is KGHSH and CDR2 LQKENI. Deletions cut 2 bases from V and 1 base from J, with 11 bases between. CDR3 loop: CASSPSGLANTEAFF. CDR3 coding DNA: TGTGCCAGCTCACCATCGGGGCTAGCGAACACTGAAGCTTTCTTT.

This clonotype showed up many times. The chain uses TRBV18 and TRBJ2-6, with D uncertain. Trimming took 0 bases from V and 4 from J, leaving 7 bases between them. The germline V gene encodes CDR1 KGHSH and CDR2 LQKENI. This CDR3 contains 15 residues. The CDR3 DNA sequence: TGTGCCAGCTCACCACCGGGTATGGGGGCCAACGTCCTGACTTTC. It translates to CASSPPGMGANVLTF. Filled out from reference TRBV18 and TRBJ2-6, the complete variable domain reads NAGVMQNPRHLVRRRGQEARLRCSPMKGHSHVYWYRQLPEEGLKFMVYLQKENIIDESGMPKERFSAEFPKEGPSILRIQQVVRGDSAAYFCASSPPGMGANVLTFGAGSRLTVL.

As for this clonotype: Germline is not matched at one junction end, which may reflect a read error. The V gene is TRBV7-7, the J gene TRBJ2-5; the match to TRBD1 covers 9 bases. Germline lookup yields CDR1 SSHAT and CDR2 FNYEAQ (reference sequence). CDR3 length: 15 amino acids. The chain's CDR3 is CASSQTGGDGETQYF. In DNA, the CDR3 is TGTGCTAGCAGCCAAACAGGGGGCGATGGTGAGACCCAGTACTTC. The entire variable domain, with the rest obtained from reference TRBV7-7 and TRBJ2-5, is as follows: GAGVSQSPRYKVTKRGQDVTLRCDPISSHATLYWYQQALGQGPEFLTYFNYEAQPDKSGLPSDRFSAERPEGSISTLTIQRTEQRDSAMYRCASSQTGGDGETQYFGPGTRLLVL.

This clonotype was found many times. This chain connects TRBV4-1 to TRBJ1-5; the D gene is possibly TRBD1 (5 bases). Trimming pared 4 bases from V and 0 bases from J, leaving 13 bases between. The CDR3 loop spans 16 amino acids. Germline-derived CDR1 and CDR2 are MGHRA and YSYEKL. In DNA form, the CDR3 reads TGCGCCAGCAGCCCGTACGAACAGGTTAGCAATCAGCCCCAGCATTTT. It encodes CASSPYEQVSNQPQHF.